This is a list of T cell receptor beta chains from one sample in a study of cytomegalovirus exposure and HLA in healthy donors. Produced via immunoSEQ multiplex PCR; TCRdb's table is partial and in-frame only. Of approximately 130,000 clones in the sample, approximately 80% are singletons; the top ten hold under 3.5%. The sample taken for sequencing was PBMCs. All receptors derive from a man between 50 and 59 years old in good health and CMV-seronegative. CDR3s include the opening cysteine and the closing phenylalanine or tryptophan. The D gene is left open where the match is weak. Clone size is stated in some rows and not others, as once, few, many or a class when expanded.

TRBV29-1	once	.	TRBJ2-3	CSVVITGYDTQYF	TGCAGCGTGGTAATAACAGGGTACGATACGCAGTATTTT
TRBV7-3	once	TRBD2	TRBJ2-1	CASSLIAGAPNEQFF	TGTGCCAGCAGCCTTATAGCGGGGGCCCCCAATGAGCAGTTCTTC
TRBV11-1	.	TRBD1	TRBJ2-2	CASARDRRNTGELFF	TGTGCCAGCGCCCGGGACAGGAGGAACACCGGGGAGCTGTTTTTT
TRBV5-1	.	.	TRBJ2-6	CASRQVLSGANVLTF	TGCGCCAGCAGACAAGTCTTGTCTGGGGCCAACGTCCTGACTTTC
TRBV9	few	TRBD1	TRBJ1-2	CASTALMGQGATNYGYTF	TGTGCCAGCACAGCTCTGATGGGACAGGGGGCCACTAACTATGGCTACACCTTC
TRBV18	.	TRBD1	TRBJ2-2	CASSLGQANTGELFF	TGTGCCAGCTCCCTGGGACAGGCTAACACCGGGGAGCTGTTTTTT
TRBV27	.	TRBD1	TRBJ1-5	CASSSGTGGYQPQHF	TGTGCCAGCAGTTCCGGGACAGGGGGATATCAGCCCCAGCATTTT
TRBV4-3	.	TRBD2	TRBJ2-5	CASSRSGGPGETQYF	TGCGCCAGCAGCCGGAGCGGGGGACCTGGGGAGACCCAGTACTTC
TRBV12-5	.	TRBD1	TRBJ1-4	CASGLVGQGARGEKLFF	TGTGCTAGTGGTTTGGTGGGACAGGGGGCCAGGGGAGAAAAACTGTTTTTT
TRBV19	.	.	TRBJ2-7	CASSIGQRRYF	TGTGCCAGTAGTATCGGACAGCGGAGGTACTTC
TRBV30	.	.	TRBJ2-7	CAWSERNREPPSYEQYF	TGTGCCTGGAGCGAACGCAACAGGGAGCCACCCTCCTACGAGCAGTACTTC
TRBV6-6	.	.	TRBJ1-1	CASSPNTGNTEAFF	TGTGCCAGCAGTCCCAATACAGGGAATACTGAAGCTTTCTTT
TRBV7-2	few	.	TRBJ1-6	CASSSTQGLSPLHF	TGTGCCAGCAGCTCCACGCAGGGTCTTTCACCCCTCCACTTT
TRBV5-1	.	TRBD1	TRBJ1-6	CASNAGTGSDSPLHF	TGCGCCAGCAACGCCGGGACAGGGTCGGATTCACCCCTCCACTTT
TRBV7-9	.	.	TRBJ2-2	CASSPGIGNENTGELFF	TGTGCCAGCAGCCCGGGAATAGGGAATGAGAACACCGGGGAGCTGTTTTTT
TRBV21-1	.	.	TRBJ2-7	CASSPGHRSGYEQYF	TGTGCCAGCAGCCCTGGGCACAGGAGTGGGTACGAGCAGTACTTC
TRBV2	.	TRBD2	TRBJ2-5	CASSPTSGLQETQYF	TGTGCCAGCAGTCCGACTAGCGGCTTACAAGAGACCCAGTACTTC
TRBV30	.	TRBD1	TRBJ1-1	CASQPGQLNTEAFF	TGTGCCAGTCAACCGGGACAGTTGAACACTGAAGCTTTCTTT
TRBV4-3	.	TRBD2	TRBJ2-3	CASSAYSGGADTQYF	TGCGCCAGCAGCGCGTATAGCGGGGGGGCCGATACGCAGTATTTT
TRBV11-2	.	TRBD1	TRBJ1-1	CASSFGTEEAFF	TGTGCCAGCAGCTTCGGGACAGAGGAAGCTTTCTTT
TRBV18	.	TRBD2	TRBJ2-3	CASSPGLVGPRRIEQYF	TGTGCCAGCTCACCAGGACTAGTCGGGCCTAGGAGGATTGAGCAGTATTTT
TRBV2	.	TRBD1	TRBJ1-1	CASSEEGQAYTEAFF	TGTGCCAGCAGTGAAGAAGGACAGGCATACACTGAAGCTTTCTTT
TRBV7-8	.	TRBD1	TRBJ1-2	CASSLRQGGYGYTF	TGTGCCAGCAGCCTCCGACAGGGAGGCTATGGCTACACCTTC
TRBV30	.	TRBD2	TRBJ2-2	CAWSVTGGTGELFF	TGTGCCTGGAGTGTTACGGGGGGGACCGGGGAGCTGTTTTTT
TRBV4-1	.	.	TRBJ1-4	CASSHATTNEKLFF	TGCGCCAGCAGCCACGCTACAACTAATGAAAAACTGTTTTTT
TRBV2	.	.	TRBJ1-3	CASRGGGNSGNTIYF	TGTGCCAGCAGAGGGGGGGGGAACTCTGGAAACACCATATATTTT
TRBV4-2	few	TRBD2	TRBJ2-7	CASSQDTSGGVSEQYF	TGTGCCAGCAGCCAAGATACTAGCGGGGGAGTAAGCGAGCAGTACTTC
TRBV15	.	TRBD1	TRBJ1-2	CATSRGQGLSYGYTF	TGTGCCACCAGCAGAGGACAGGGATTATCGTATGGCTACACCTTC
TRBV5-1	.	.	TRBJ2-5	CASSAGTAPETQYF	TGCGCCAGCAGCGCGGGGACTGCCCCCGAGACCCAGTACTTC
TRBV2	.	.	TRBJ2-6	CASTVDRSGANVLTF	TGTGCCAGCACTGTCGACAGATCTGGGGCCAACGTCCTGACTTTC
TRBV6-6	.	TRBD1	TRBJ1-2	CASSYSPLGVGGGYTF	TGTGCCAGCAGTTACTCGCCCCTAGGTGTAGGGGGCGGCTACACCTTC
TRBV2	.	TRBD1	TRBJ2-1	CASRLDRGRANEQFF	TGTGCCAGCAGGCTCGACAGGGGGAGGGCCAATGAGCAGTTCTTC
TRBV5-6	.	TRBD2	TRBJ2-5	CASSLAGGAAETQYF	TGTGCCAGCAGCTTGGCCGGGGGGGCCGCGGAGACCCAGTACTTC
TRBV5-6	.	.	TRBJ1-2	CASSPGGGRPYDHTF	TGTGCCAGCAGCCCGGGGGGAGGGCGACCCTATGACCACACCTTC
TRBV6-5	.	.	TRBJ2-7	CASSYAGIYYEQYF	TGTGCCAGCAGTTACGCGGGGATCTACTACGAGCAGTACTTC
TRBV11-3	.	.	TRBJ1-1	CASSLALGTEAFF	TGTGCCAGCAGCTTAGCCCTCGGGACTGAAGCTTTCTTT
TRBV19	.	.	TRBJ1-2	CASTHMGRGRSYGYTF	TGTGCCAGTACCCATATGGGGAGAGGACGGAGCTATGGCTACACCTTC
TRBV27	.	TRBD1	TRBJ2-7	CASSSTGSFTSEQYF	TGTGCCAGCAGTTCGACAGGGTCCTTTACCAGCGAGCAGTACTTC
TRBV9	once	.	TRBJ1-6	CASSESAEPYNSPLHF	TGTGCCAGCAGCGAATCCGCTGAGCCCTATAATTCACCCCTCCACTTT
TRBV6-5	.	TRBD2	TRBJ2-5	CASSAGLAVLETQYF	TGTGCCAGCAGCGCGGGACTAGCGGTCTTGGAGACCCAGTACTTC
TRBV9	.	.	TRBJ2-2	CASSVGQGGSGELFF	TGTGCCAGCAGCGTCGGACAGGGCGGGAGCGGGGAGCTGTTTTTT
TRBV7-8	.	.	TRBJ2-3	CASSTWGGGTDTQYF	TGTGCCAGCAGCACATGGGGCGGGGGCACAGATACGCAGTATTTT
TRBV2	once	.	TRBJ1-1	CASSDLRNTEAFF	TGTGCCAGCAGTGATCTGAGGAACACTGAAGCTTTCTTT
TRBV6-6	.	.	TRBJ1-2	CASSFDGYTF	TGTGCCAGCAGCTTCGATGGCTACACCTTC
TRBV27	.	TRBD1	TRBJ2-7	CASSPDRAYEQYF	TGTGCCAGCAGCCCGGACAGGGCTTACGAGCAGTACTTC
TRBV28	.	TRBD2	TRBJ2-3	CASSSPQRDYTDTQYF	TGTGCCAGCAGTTCCCCCCAGCGGGACTACACAGATACGCAGTATTTT
TRBV9	.	.	TRBJ2-3	CASSVGPNTDTQYF	TGTGCCAGCAGCGTAGGGCCCAACACAGATACGCAGTATTTT
TRBV6-4	.	TRBD2	TRBJ2-2	CASSLSSGASGELFF	TGTGCCAGCAGTCTCTCTAGCGGGGCCTCGGGGGAGCTGTTTTTT